Listed below are T cell receptor beta chains from one sample, sequenced in a study of blood T cell repertoires in COVID-19. Some clones are missing from TCRdb's copy, which holds only in-frame ones; the method was immunoSEQ multiplex PCR. The sample holds roughly 250,000 clones, 88% seen once. Material for sequencing was PBMCs or T cells enriched from blood (not recorded which). The receptors derive from a woman between 50 and 59 years old who had recovered from COVID-19. CDR3s include the opening cysteine and the closing phenylalanine or tryptophan. D genes are given only for firm matches. Size values are once, few and many counts, or a class for expanded clones, and some rows have none.

d_call j_call v_call clone_size cdr3_nt cdr3_aa
. TRBJ1-3 TRBV28 . TGTGCCAGCAGTTTATTTGAGTCTGGAAACACCATATATTTT CASSLFESGNTIYF
. TRBJ1-6 TRBV7-3 . TGTGCCAGCAGCTTAATCGGGGAGCGGGGATCACCCCTCCACTTT CASSLIGERGSPLHF
. TRBJ1-4 TRBV7-9 . TGTGCCAGCAGCCTAAGACAGGCTAATGAAAAACTGTTTTTT CASSLRQANEKLFF
. TRBJ2-3 TRBV5-1 . TGCGCCAGCCAGACGCGACAGGTAGATACGCAGTATTTT CASQTRQVDTQYF
. TRBJ1-1 TRBV6-6 . TGTGCCAGCAGTCGGGGGGCCACTGAAGCTTTCTTT CASSRGATEAFF
TRBD1 TRBJ2-1 TRBV9 . TGTGCCAGCAGCGTAGGGGGACAGAACTTCAATGAGCAGTTCTTC CASSVGGQNFNEQFF
. TRBJ2-1 TRBV7-2 . TGTGCCAGCAGCAGTGGGCCGAATGAGCAGTTCTTC CASSSGPNEQFF
. TRBJ1-1 TRBV13 . TGTGCCAGCAGCTCCCGACAGAGGAACACTGAAGCTTTCTTT CASSSRQRNTEAFF
TRBD2 TRBJ2-1 TRBV27 . TGTGCCAGCAGTTTGGGGACTAGCTCCTACAATGAGCAGTTCTTC CASSLGTSSYNEQFF
TRBD1 TRBJ1-6 TRBV4-3 . TGCGCCAGCAGCCGCCGACAGGGAAATTCACCCCTCCACTTT CASSRRQGNSPLHF
. TRBJ1-3 TRBV28 . TGTGCCAGCAGTTCCACGGGACTTTTCTCTGGAAACACCATATATTTT CASSSTGLFSGNTIYF
TRBD1 TRBJ2-3 TRBV7-9 once TGTGCCAGCAGGTTACCGGGACAGGGAAGCCCAGATACGCAGTATTTT CASRLPGQGSPDTQYF
TRBD2 TRBJ2-7 TRBV28 once TGTGCCAGACTCGTGCGGACTAGCGGGACCTACGAGCAGTACTTC CARLVRTSGTYEQYF
TRBD1 TRBJ1-2 TRBV6-5 once TGTGCCAGCAGAAGACCTGGGACAGTTAACTATGGCTACACCTTC CASRRPGTVNYGYTF
TRBD2 TRBJ2-2 TRBV7-2 . TGTGCCAGCAGCTTATTCGCGGGAGCCCCCACCGGGGAGCTGTTTTTT CASSLFAGAPTGELFF
. TRBJ2-3 TRBV9 . TGTGCCAGCAGCGGCTATAAGACTAGCACAGATACGCAGTATTTT CASSGYKTSTDTQYF
TRBD1 TRBJ1-1 TRBV2 . TGTGCCAGGAAGGACAGGGCGGACACTGAAGCTTTCTTT CARKDRADTEAFF
. TRBJ1-1 TRBV2 . TGTGCCAGCAGGGGGGAGGCGAACACTGAAGCTTTCTTT CASRGEANTEAFF
. TRBJ2-7 TRBV27 . TGTGCCAGCAGTTCCGGGACATCCTTCGAGCAGTACTTC CASSSGTSFEQYF
. TRBJ2-4 TRBV27 . TGTGCCAGCAGTCAGACACGGGATAACAAAAACATTCAGTACTTC CASSQTRDNKNIQYF
TRBD1 TRBJ2-5 TRBV13 . TGTGCCAGCACCCCGACAGGGGGAGAGACCCAGTACTTC CASTPTGGETQYF
TRBD1 TRBJ2-7 TRBV2 . TGTGCCAGCAGGAGCGACAGGGGGGAGACCTACGAGCAGTACTTC CASRSDRGETYEQYF
. TRBJ2-3 TRBV20-1 . TGCAGTGCTAGTCCCCTTAGCGTAGATACGCAGTATTTT CSASPLSVDTQYF
TRBD2 TRBJ2-7 TRBV15 . TGTGCCACCAGCAGAGGGACTAGCGAGTACTACGAGCAGTACTTC CATSRGTSEYYEQYF
TRBD1 TRBJ1-4 TRBV4-3 . TGCGCCAGCAGCCAAGGACAGGGGGCGGTCTCTGCGGCTAATGAAAAACTGTTTTTT CASSQGQGAVSAANEKLFF
. TRBJ2-7 TRBV4-3 . TGCGCCAGCAGCCAGTACTCCGGGAACACCTACGAGCAGTACTTC CASSQYSGNTYEQYF
TRBD2 TRBJ2-7 TRBV20-1 . TGCAGTGCTAGTACTAGCGGGAGTAGTAACGAGCAGTACTTC CSASTSGSSNEQYF
. TRBJ1-2 TRBV30 . TGTGCCTGGAGTGTACCGGGGAGGGTCAACTATGGCTACACCTTC CAWSVPGRVNYGYTF
TRBD1 TRBJ1-2 TRBV28 . TGTGCCAGCAGCGTTCAGGGGGACGGCTACACCTTC CASSVQGDGYTF
. TRBJ2-4 TRBV2 . TGTGCCAGCAGCTCCACGCTACCAGCCAAAAACATTCAGTACTTC CASSSTLPAKNIQYF
. TRBJ1-5 TRBV5-1 . TGCGCCAGCAGCTTGGAAGGGATGAGGGGCAATCAGCCCCAGCATTTT CASSLEGMRGNQPQHF
TRBD2 TRBJ2-5 TRBV2 . TGTGCCAGCATCATACTAGCGGGAGGAAAGACCCAGTACTTC CASIILAGGKTQYF
. TRBJ2-3 TRBV29-1 . TGCAGCGCAGAGACAGGTATTAGCACAGATACGCAGTATTTT CSAETGISTDTQYF
TRBD1 TRBJ2-7 TRBV6-2/TRBV6-3 . TGTGCCAGCAGTTCGCCCGGGACAGGGGGGAGAGAGCAGTACTTC CASSSPGTGGREQYF
TRBD2 TRBJ2-1 TRBV28 once TGTGCCAGCAGTCCAGCGGGGCAGGCGGAAAGTGAGCAGTTCTTC CASSPAGQAESEQFF
TRBD2 TRBJ2-1 TRBV9 once TGTGCCAGCAGCGTGGTACTAGCGGGCCCCAATGAGCAGTTCTTC CASSVVLAGPNEQFF
. TRBJ2-1 TRBV30 . TGTGCCTGGACCGGCTGGAATACTCCCGTAGCTGAGCAGTTCTTC CAWTGWNTPVAEQFF
TRBD1 TRBJ1-2 TRBV19 . TGTGCCAGTAACCCTACACCCGGGACAGGGTTCGGCTACACCTTC CASNPTPGTGFGYTF
TRBD2 TRBJ2-1 TRBV27 . TGTGCCAGCAGTTCCCGGGAGGGCCGAAGTGAGCAGTTCTTC CASSSREGRSEQFF
. TRBJ1-4 TRBV19 . TGTGCCAGTAGTATTCCCCTGAGACAGCCGGGAAAACTGTTTTTT CASSIPLRQPGKLFF
TRBD1 TRBJ1-5 TRBV6-5 . TGTGCCAGCAGCTTGGGACAGGGAAATCAGCCCCAGCATTTT CASSLGQGNQPQHF
TRBD2 TRBJ2-5 TRBV6-5 . TGTGCCAGCAGTTCCCCAACTAGCGGGAGGGAGACCCAGTACTTC CASSSPTSGRETQYF
. TRBJ2-5 TRBV7-3 . TGTGCCAGCAGCTTAACCGTCCAAGAGACCCAGTACTTC CASSLTVQETQYF
TRBD2 TRBJ2-2 TRBV7-9 . TGTGCCAGCACCGGACTAGCGGGAATGAACACCGGGGAGCTGTTTTTT CASTGLAGMNTGELFF
. TRBJ1-2 TRBV9 . TGTGCCAGCAGCAGACGGGGGACCCGGGGCAACTATGGCTACACCTTC CASSRRGTRGNYGYTF
. TRBJ2-1 TRBV7-3 . TGTGCCAGCAGCTTAGTGGACAGCTCCTACAATGAGCAGTTCTTC CASSLVDSSYNEQFF
TRBD1 TRBJ1-4 TRBV2 . TGTGCCAGCGGGTTGACAGGGCTGGGCGAAAAACTGTTTTTT CASGLTGLGEKLFF
TRBD2 TRBJ2-7 TRBV4-3 . TGCGCCAGCAGCCAACTGGGACTAGCGGGAGGCGAGCAGTACTTC CASSQLGLAGGEQYF
. TRBJ2-1 TRBV5-1 . TGCGCCAGCAGCTTGGGACACTCCTACAATGAGCAGTTCTTC CASSLGHSYNEQFF
TRBD2 TRBJ2-1 TRBV6-2/TRBV6-3 . TGTGCCAGCAGCCTCAATCTAGCGGGGGCAAACAATGAGCAGTTCTTC CASSLNLAGANNEQFF
TRBD2 TRBJ2-1 TRBV19 . TGTGCCAGTAGTCTGGGACTAGTGCTAAATGAGCAGTTCTTC CASSLGLVLNEQFF
. TRBJ1-2 TRBV12-5 . TGTGCTAGTGGTTTAACGGATGGCTACACCTTC CASGLTDGYTF
TRBD2 TRBJ2-1 TRBV4-2 . TGTGCCAGCAGCCAAGTCTCGGGAGGAGGGGCCTTCAATGAGCAGTTCTTC CASSQVSGGGAFNEQFF
. TRBJ2-1 TRBV12-5 . TGTGCTAGTGGTGCCTTTGGGCGGGAAAATGGTAATGAGCAGTTCTTC CASGAFGRENGNEQFF
TRBD1 TRBJ2-7 TRBV28 . TGTGCCAGCAGACCGACAGGGGGCGGTTACGAGCAGTACTTC CASRPTGGGYEQYF
TRBD2 TRBJ2-7 TRBV28 . TGTGCCAGCAACGAGGCGGGAGACCAGGAGCAGTACTTC CASNEAGDQEQYF
. TRBJ1-5 TRBV10-2 . TGCGCCAGCAGTACACAGAGCAATCAGCCCCAGCATTTT CASSTQSNQPQHF